These 18 T cell receptor beta chains were sequenced from one sample in a study of blood T cell repertoires in COVID-19. The assay was immunoSEQ multiplex PCR, and TCRdb's table has in-frame clones only and misses some. The data hold under 250,000 clones, with roughly 84% observed a single time. The sequenced material came from peripheral blood. The receptors here all came from a man aged 35 to 55 with acute or convalescent COVID-19.

This sequence joins TRBV19 and TRBJ1-1, with 7 bases identical to TRBD1. With V trimmed by 4 bases and J by 3 bases, 11 bases remained unmatched. The CDR3 is 16 residues long. The V gene's germline CDR1 is LNHDA and CDR2 SQIVND (reference sequence). In nucleotides, the CDR3 is TGTGCCAGTAGTAAGACAGGGTCGGGGTTGGACACTGAAGCTTTCTTT. Its translation: CASSKTGSGLDTEAFF.

V and J are TRBV18 and TRBJ1-1; D is unclear. Germline V gives CDR1 KGHSH, CDR2 LQKENI. Trimming removed 2 bases from V and 7 bases from J, with 8 bases in between. This CDR3 spans 12 amino acids. CDR3 protein: CASSPGSGEAFF. The CDR3 bases are TGTGCCAGCTCACCAGGCTCGGGTGAAGCTTTCTTT.

The genes are TRBV20-1 and TRBJ1-4, with 7 bases identical to TRBD1. Germline V gene lookup returns CDR1 DFQATT and CDR2 SNEGSKA (reference sequence). V was clipped by 3 bases and J by 8 bases; unmatched bases: 9. This CDR3 comprises 14 residues. CDR3 bases: TGCAGTGCTAGTCCGACAGGGTTAAGGGAAAAACTGTTTTTT. It codes for CSASPTGLREKLFF.

The chain links TRBV20-1 to TRBJ2-1; TRBD2 matches 7 bases. The V and J ends lost 6 bases and 5 bases, in that order; junction bases with no gene match: 10. Germline V lookup: CDR1 DFQATT, CDR2 SNEGSKA (reference sequence). CDR3 length: 14 amino acids. As DNA, the CDR3 is TGCAGTGCGAGTCACGCTAGCGGAAACAATGAGCAGTTCTTC. Encoded protein: CSASHASGNNEQFF.

This chain links TRBV29-1 with TRBJ2-1, with D perhaps matching TRBD1 (6 bases). CDR3 length equals 12 residues. Trimming pared 6 bases from V and 3 bases from J, leaving 9 bases between. The germline V gene encodes CDR1 SQVTM and CDR2 ANQGSEA. In DNA form, the CDR3 reads TGCAGCGTAGGACAGCTCTACAATGAGCAGTTCTTC. Translating it yields CSVGQLYNEQFF.

V is TRBV19 and J is TRBJ2-3, with 9 bases aligning to TRBD2. V trimming: 5 bases; J trimming: 4 bases; junction bases outside the gene matches: 10. CDR1 and CDR2 from the germline V gene are LNHDA and SQIVND (reference sequence). The CDR3 is 16 residues long. The CDR3 protein is CASSPRSGSRADTQYF. The CDR3 region has the DNA TGTGCCAGTAGTCCCCGTAGCGGGAGTCGGGCAGATACGCAGTATTTT.

CDR3 in DNA: TGTGCCAGCAGCCATCGCCCAGGGGGTGGCACTGAAGCTTTCTTT. Its translation is CASSHRPGGGTEAFF. This chain joins TRBV14 and TRBJ1-1; TRBD1 matches at 7 bases. There are 15 residues in the CDR3. Germline-derived CDR1 and CDR2 are SGHDN and FVKESK. The J segment lost 4 bases and the V segment lost 3 bases, leaving 8 bases of the junction unmatched.

V and J are TRBV10-3 and TRBJ2-3; D is perhaps TRBD2 (5 bases). Per the germline V gene, CDR1 is ENHRY and CDR2 is SYGVKD. This CDR3 spans 14 amino acids. Trimming removed 6 bases at V and 5 bases at J, with 15 bases between. The CDR3 DNA reads as TGTGCCATCAGGAGGGATGGAGCGCAAGATACGCAGTATTTT. This codes for CAIRRDGAQDTQYF.

V and J are TRBV5-1 and TRBJ2-1, with D possibly matching TRBD2 (6 bases). From germline, CDR1 is SGHRS and CDR2 YFSETQ. The CDR3 is 14 residues long. V shed 0 bases and J shed 7 bases, with 11 bases lying between them. This chain's CDR3 is CASSLVRLDNEQFF. CDR3 DNA: TGCGCCAGCAGCTTGGTTAGACTAGATAATGAGCAGTTCTTC.

The V call is TRBV27, the J call TRBJ1-2, with a possible D match to TRBD1 (5 bases). Between the trimmed V and J ends, which lost 7 bases and 0 bases, there was a span of 15 bases. The CDR3 has 15 amino acids. Germline CDR1 reads MNHEY; CDR2 reads SMNVEV (reference sequence). CDR3 sequence (DNA): TGTGCCAGCAAAGCAGGGATCGAGGCTAACTATGGCTACACCTTC. Its protein product is CASKAGIEANYGYTF.

This clone was seen a handful of times. The chain couples TRBV3-1 (or the pseudogene TRBV3-2) to TRBJ2-3, with 8 bases matching TRBD1. Germline V gene data show CDR1 as LGHDT and CDR2 as YNNKEL (reference sequence). The CDR3 has 14 residues. The junction had 3 bases not matched to a gene; V was cut back by 6 bases and J by 1 base. The CDR3 loop reads CASSRDRRTDTQYF. CDR3 coding DNA: TGTGCCAGCAGTCGGGACAGGCGCACAGATACGCAGTATTTT.

The count of this clone is one. The chain links TRBV6-1 to TRBJ1-2, with D maybe TRBD1 (6 bases). The germline CDR1 and CDR2 sequences are MNHNS and SASEGT. CDR3 length: 15 amino acids. The V and J ends lost 2 bases and 8 bases respectively, with 18 bases between them. CDR3 amino acids: CASSESGQTLGGYTF. CDR3 DNA sequence: TGTGCCAGCAGTGAATCAGGACAGACCCTTGGGGGCTACACCTTC.

V gene TRBV29-1 combines with J gene TRBJ1-2; TRBD1 agrees at 8 bases. After removal of 5 bases from V and 8 bases from J, the junction contained 10 bases not matched to a gene. Germline CDR1 is SQVTM and CDR2 is ANQGSEA. CDR3 length: 13 residues. This CDR3 reads CSVRDRKGWGYTF. The CDR3 DNA follows: TGCAGCGTTAGGGACAGGAAGGGTTGGGGCTACACCTTC.

The chain's CDR3 is CASSQVCGMVRWYEQYF. As DNA, the CDR3 is TGTGCCAGCAGCCAAGTCTGCGGGATGGTACGGTGGTACGAGCAGTACTTC. V and J are TRBV3-1 (or the pseudogene TRBV3-2) and TRBJ2-5; D is perhaps TRBD2 (6 bases). The J call is in doubt because the DNA end fits TRBJ2-7 better. The CDR3 is 17 amino acids. The germline V gene has CDR1 LGHDT and CDR2 YNNKEL (reference sequence).

This chain connects TRBV7-2 to TRBJ2-1; 7 bases map to TRBD2. This CDR3 contains 16 residues. The V and J ends lost 3 bases and 3 bases, in that order; junction bases with no gene match: 8. Germline lookup yields CDR1 SGHTA and CDR2 FQGNSA. The chain's CDR3 is CASSLGGDHGYNEQFF. The DNA for the CDR3 is TGTGCCAGCAGCTTGGGGGGGGACCATGGCTACAATGAGCAGTTCTTC. Complete variable domain (other parts from reference TRBV7-2 and TRBJ2-1): GAGVSQSPSNKVTEKGKDVELRCDPISGHTALYWYRQSLGQGLEFLIYFQGNSAPDKSGLPSDRFSAERTGGSVSTLTIQRTQQEDSAVYLCASSLGGDHGYNEQFFGPGTRLTVL.

The CDR3 sequence is CASSARDRDGYTF. For the CDR3, the DNA is TGTGCCAGCAGCGCCCGGGACAGGGACGGCTACACCTTC. The rearrangement links TRBV7-2 to TRBJ1-2, with 9 bases aligning to TRBD1. The CDR3 consists of 13 residues. CDR1 SGHTA and CDR2 FQGNSA come from the germline V gene. Trimming cost V 5 bases and J 8 bases; bases outside gene matches: 6.

The rearrangement uses TRBV2 and TRBJ2-5; no clear D gene. In germline, CDR1 is SNHLY, CDR2 FYNNEI. Trimming stripped 6 bases from V and 0 bases from J, with 8 bases between. This CDR3 has 13 amino acids. CDR3 sequence reads: CASSDTDQETQYF. DNA for the CDR3: TGTGCCAGCAGCGACACGGACCAAGAGACCCAGTACTTC. The full variable domain, its missing parts supplied by reference TRBV2 and TRBJ2-5, is EPEVTQTPSHQVTQMGQEVILRCVPISNHLYFYWYRQILGQKVEFLVSFYNNEISEKSEIFDDQFSVERPDGSNFTLKIRSTKLEDSAMYFCASSDTDQETQYFGPGTRLLVL.

The rearrangement joins TRBV4-1 to TRBJ2-1; 12 bases match TRBD2. This CDR3 has 17 residues. Germline V lookup: CDR1 MGHRA, CDR2 YSYEKL. V dropped 2 bases and J dropped 8; count of bases not matched to a gene: 10. The DNA for the CDR3 is TGCGCCAGCAGCCAATACCTAGCGGGAGGGCCGTTGGATGAGCAGTTCTTC. Encoded protein: CASSQYLAGGPLDEQFF.